This passage covers 25 T cell receptor beta chains from one sample sequenced in a study of cytomegalovirus exposure and HLA in healthy donors. The study ran its PCR with 60 Vbeta and 13 Jbeta primers. TCRdb's copy holds only in-frame clones and misses some; the assay was immunoSEQ multiplex PCR. This table has approximately 190,000 clones, about 84% appearing once. Sequences were obtained from PBMCs. The source of these receptors is a man aged 45-65 years in good health and CMV-seronegative.

The chain recombines TRBV9 with TRBJ2-3, with 11 bases matching TRBD2. Losses at the gene ends were 4 bases for V and 7 bases for J; bases not matched to a gene: 8. The CDR3 extends over 15 amino acids. Germline values: CDR1 SGDLS, CDR2 YYNGEE. The CDR3: CASSSLAGVLNTQYF. CDR3 bases: TGTGCCAGCAGCTCACTAGCGGGGGTCTTAAATACGCAGTATTTT. Full variable domain (missing parts from reference TRBV9 and TRBJ2-3): DSGVTQTPKHLITATGQRVTLRCSPRSGDLSVYWYQQSLDQGLQFLIQYYNGEERAKGNILERFSAQQFPDLHSELNLSSLELGDSALYFCASSSLAGVLNTQYFGPGTRLTVL.

This clone has a single count. The rearrangement uses TRBV5-1 and TRBJ1-6; possible D gene TRBD1, 5 bases. The CDR3 has 15 amino acids. CDR1 and CDR2 (germline): SGHRS, YFSETQ. The V end lost 2 bases, the J end lost 5 bases, and 11 bases lay between the germline ends. For the CDR3, the DNA is TGCGCCAGCAGCTTCCAGGGCGCGGATAATTCACCCCTCCACTTT. The encoded protein is CASSFQGADNSPLHF.

V gene TRBV9 combines with J gene TRBJ2-1; maybe TRBD2 (6 bases). Trimming removed 7 bases at V and 10 bases at J, with 9 bases between. Germline V gene sequence: CDR1 SGDLS, CDR2 YYNGEE. The CDR3 is 10 residues long. The CDR3 protein is CASGGSEQFF. The CDR3 DNA is TGTGCCAGCGGGGGGAGCGAGCAGTTCTTC.

V usage is TRBV4-1 and J usage is TRBJ2-7, with D tentatively TRBD1 (5 bases). The CDR3 covers 14 residues. Per germline, CDR1 MGHRA and CDR2 YSYEKL. V lost 0 bases and J 6 bases, leaving 12 bases between the germline ends. The CDR3 bases are TGCGCCAGCAGCCAAGACACGACAGTGCGCGAGCAGTACTTC. This translates into CASSQDTTVREQYF.

The chain carries TRBV9 and TRBJ2-2, with D uncertain. The V gene's germline CDR1 is SGDLS and CDR2 YYNGEE. The CDR3 spans 12 residues. Trimming pared 4 bases from V and 7 bases from J, leaving 8 bases between. The CDR3 DNA reads as TGTGCCAGCAGCCCCCCCGGCGGGGAGCTGTTTTTT. It codes for CASSPPGGELFF. Combining the CDR3 with reference TRBV9 and TRBJ2-2 gives the whole variable domain DSGVTQTPKHLITATGQRVTLRCSPRSGDLSVYWYQQSLDQGLQFLIQYYNGEERAKGNILERFSAQQFPDLHSELNLSSLELGDSALYFCASSPPGGELFFGEGSRLTVL.

This clone was counted once. The rearrangement links TRBV6-4 to TRBJ2-3; TRBD2 aligns across 7 bases. The CDR3 loop spans 16 amino acids. The V gene end was trimmed by 4 bases and the J gene end by 1 base; junction bases not matched to a gene: 8. From germline, CDR1 is MRHNA and CDR2 SNTAGT. The CDR3 sequence is CASSASGGWGTDTQYF. The CDR3 DNA is TGTGCCAGCAGTGCCTCGGGAGGTTGGGGCACAGATACGCAGTATTTT.

The CDR3 nucleotides are TGTGCCAGCAGTTTATCGGAGGTGAATTCACCCCTCCACTTT. This translates into CASSLSEVNSPLHF. V gene TRBV27 combines with J gene TRBJ1-6; D uncertain. The CDR3 has 14 amino acids. The V and J ends lost 0 bases and 7 bases respectively, with 7 bases between them. Germline assignment: CDR1 MNHEY and CDR2 SMNVEV (reference sequence).

This clone is a singleton in its sample. This rearrangement joins TRBV18 to TRBJ2-7; the match to TRBD2 covers 8 bases. CDR3 length: 14 amino acids. Germline assignment: CDR1 KGHSH and CDR2 LQKENI. The junction had 5 bases not matched to a gene; V was cut back by 6 bases and J by 1 base. The CDR3 DNA sequence: TGTGCCAGCTCGTGGAGCGGGGGATCCTACGAGCAGTACTTC. Its protein is CASSWSGGSYEQYF.

The rearrangement joins TRBV30 to TRBJ2-7, with TRBD2 identical over 16 bases. CDR1 GTSNPN and CDR2 SVGIG come from the germline V gene (reference sequence). Trimming at V came to 7 bases and at J to 6 bases, leaving 6 bases not matched to a gene. The CDR3 is made up of 14 amino acids. In DNA form, the CDR3 reads TGTGCCTCCTCGGGACTAGCGGGGGGGGGCGAGCAGTACTTC. It translates to CASSGLAGGGEQYF.

This clone occurred a few times. The chain couples TRBV29-1 to TRBJ1-2; D ambiguous. The CDR3 contains 12 residues. The germline V and J ends were trimmed by 3 bases and 4 bases, with 9 bases remaining between them. Looked up from germline, CDR1 is SQVTM and CDR2 is ANQGSEA. CDR3 in DNA: TGCAGCGTTGAGCTGGAGAGCTATGGCTACACCTTC. Its translation: CSVELESYGYTF.

V is TRBV6-1 and J is TRBJ1-5, with D uncertain. Germline-derived CDR1 and CDR2 are MNHNS and SASEGT. This CDR3 comprises 14 residues. Trimming cost V 2 bases and J 6 bases, with 11 bases left between them. CDR3 in DNA: TGTGCCAGCAGTGAACACCCCGAGGGTCAGCCCCAGCATTTT. Encoded protein: CASSEHPEGQPQHF.

The V gene is TRBV7-9, the J gene TRBJ1-5; D possibly corresponds to TRBD1 (5 bases). Trimming took 7 bases from V and 2 from J, leaving 18 bases between them. This CDR3 region has 16 residues. Germline CDR1 SEHNR, CDR2 FQNEAQ (reference sequence). CDR3 coding DNA: TGTGCCAGCACCCGATTTACAGGCGTCGGCAATCAGCCCCAGCATTTT. Its protein is CASTRFTGVGNQPQHF.

The gene calls are TRBV7-8 and TRBJ1-1; D possibly corresponds to TRBD1 (5 bases). Trimming took 0 bases from V and 4 from J, leaving 9 bases between them. The CDR3 covers 14 residues. From germline, CDR1 is SGHVS and CDR2 FQNEAQ. In DNA form, the CDR3 reads TGTGCCAGCAGCTTAGCAGGGGCCAGCACTGAAGCTTTCTTT. Amino acids: CASSLAGASTEAFF.

The chain recombines TRBV7-6 with TRBJ2-7; tentative D call: TRBD1 (6 bases). This CDR3 contains 14 residues. Germline-derived CDR1 and CDR2 are SGHVS and FNYEAQ. V shed 5 bases and J shed 5 bases, with 16 bases lying between them. The CDR3 spells CASSPPGVGNEQYF. The CDR3 DNA follows: TGTGCCAGCAGCCCCCCAGGGGTAGGGAACGAGCAGTACTTC.

The CDR3 DNA sequence: TGTGCCTGGAGGGTATGGGGACGGGGAGGTGAAAAACTGTTTTTT. Protein sequence: CAWRVWGRGGEKLFF. This chain joins TRBV30 and TRBJ1-4, with TRBD1 as a possible D gene (5 bases). The length of the CDR3 is 15 residues. Germline V gene sequence: CDR1 GTSNPN, CDR2 SVGIG (reference sequence). Trimming left V 3 bases short and J 7 bases short, with 18 bases between.

The chain employs TRBV20-1 and TRBJ1-2; 7 bases align to TRBD1. Germline CDR1 is DFQATT and CDR2 is SNEGSKA (reference sequence). V shed 6 bases and J 6 bases; nucleotides not matched to a gene: 4. The CDR3 consists of 11 residues. CDR3 sequence (DNA): TGCAGTGCACAGGGGATTAATGGCTACACCTTC. This codes for CSAQGINGYTF.

This chain links TRBV28 with TRBJ1-1; no firm D call. This CDR3 region has 14 residues. Germline-derived CDR1 and CDR2 are MDHEN and SYDVKM. Trimming removed 8 bases from V and 0 bases from J, with 13 bases in between. CDR3 amino acids: CASVPPNLNTEAFF. CDR3 bases: TGTGCCAGCGTCCCCCCTAACCTGAACACTGAAGCTTTCTTT.

The rearrangement uses TRBV5-1 and TRBJ1-4; 9 bases agree with TRBD1. Germline CDR1 SGHRS, CDR2 YFSETQ. With V trimmed by 4 bases and J by 5 bases, 3 bases remained unmatched. The length of the CDR3 is 14 residues. The CDR3 here is CASSPGTGNEKLFF. The CDR3 DNA is TGCGCCAGCAGCCCCGGGACAGGGAATGAAAAACTGTTTTTT.

The rearrangement joins TRBV19 to TRBJ1-2, with D uncertain. This CDR3 is 14 amino acids long. Trimming removed 1 base from V and 4 bases from J, with 10 bases in between. Germline V CDR1 and CDR2: LNHDA, SQIVND (reference sequence). The CDR3 sequence is CASSIGGIGYGYTF. CDR3 bases: TGTGCCAGTAGTATAGGCGGGATCGGCTATGGCTACACCTTC.

The chain joins TRBV10-1 to TRBJ2-5, with 11 bases matching TRBD2. The closer fit of TRBJ2-7 to the DNA end suggests the J call may be wrong. The V gene's germline CDR1 is WNHNN and CDR2 SYGVQD (reference sequence). The CDR3 runs to 16 residues. The DNA for the CDR3 is TGCGCCAGCAGTGAGTCGGCTAGCGGGGGGCTCTACGAGCAGTACTTC. Translating gives CASSESASGGLYEQYF.

The J gene is TRBJ2-2, the V gene TRBV6-6; 10 bases are a match to TRBD1. The CDR3 totals 15 residues. Germline loops: CDR1 MNHNY, CDR2 SVGAGI (reference sequence). The trim removed 6 bases at V and 9 bases at J, leaving 10 bases unmatched. The CDR3 region has the DNA TGTGCCAGCAGCAACGGACAGGGGGTTAGGCGGGAGCTGTTTTTT. Its translation is CASSNGQGVRRELFF.

This clone was seen a single time. Additional DNA sequences in this sample encode the identical CDR3. The DNA of the CDR3 is TGTGCCAGCAGCGTTACAGGGTATGGCTACACCTTC. The encoded protein is CASSVTGYGYTF. The chain joins TRBV7-2 to TRBJ1-2; perhaps TRBD1 as D (6 bases). CDR1 is SGHTA and CDR2 is FQGNSA in the germline V gene. This CDR3 spans 12 amino acids. V lost 5 bases and J 5 bases, leaving 9 bases between the germline ends.

The genes are TRBV7-2 and TRBJ1-1; D remains unclear. The CDR3 length is 15 residues. V was pared by 1 base and J by 4 bases, with 13 bases between. Looked up from germline, CDR1 is SGHTA and CDR2 is FQGNSA. CDR3 nucleotide sequence: TGTGCCAGCAGCTTAGAGGCAGTGGGAGGCACTGAAGCTTTCTTT. The encoded protein is CASSLEAVGGTEAFF.

The V call is TRBV6-1, the J call TRBJ2-3, with 7 nucleotides matching TRBD1. CDR1 MNHNS and CDR2 SASEGT come from the germline V gene. The CDR3 has 15 amino acids. V lost 5 bases and J lost 6; bases outside the gene matches: 11. The CDR3 protein is CASSPTSRTGDTQYF. DNA of the CDR3: TGTGCCAGCAGTCCAACTTCCCGGACAGGCGATACGCAGTATTTT.

The chain recombines TRBV7-2 with TRBJ2-7; TRBD1 is a possible D gene (5 bases). Germline assignment: CDR1 SGHTA and CDR2 FQGNSA. The ends were cut back, 0 bases at V and 3 bases at J, with 9 bases in the middle. The CDR3 extends over 14 amino acids. CDR3 sequence (DNA): TGTGCCAGCAGCTTAGCGGGCAGGGTCTACGAGCAGTACTTC. It translates to CASSLAGRVYEQYF.